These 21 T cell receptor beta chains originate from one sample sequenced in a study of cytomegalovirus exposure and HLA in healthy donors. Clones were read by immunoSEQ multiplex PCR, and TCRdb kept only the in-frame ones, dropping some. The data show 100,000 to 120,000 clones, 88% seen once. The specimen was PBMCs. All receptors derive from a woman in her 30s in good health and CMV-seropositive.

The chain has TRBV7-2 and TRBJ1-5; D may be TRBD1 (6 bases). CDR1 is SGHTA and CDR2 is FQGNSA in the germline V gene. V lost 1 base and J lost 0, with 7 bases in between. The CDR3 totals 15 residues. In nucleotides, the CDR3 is TGTGCCAGCAGCTTAGGCAGGGGTAGCAATCAGCCCCAGCATTTT. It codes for CASSLGRGSNQPQHF. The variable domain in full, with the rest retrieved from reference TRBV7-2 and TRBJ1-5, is GAGVSQSPSNKVTEKGKDVELRCDPISGHTALYWYRQSLGQGLEFLIYFQGNSAPDKSGLPSDRFSAERTGGSVSTLTIQRTQQEDSAVYLCASSLGRGSNQPQHFGDGTRLSIL.

The CDR3 protein is CASSQGQHATNEKLFF. CDR3 bases: TGCGCCAGCAGCCAAGGACAGCATGCAACTAATGAAAAACTGTTTTTT. The genes are TRBV4-3 and TRBJ1-4; D is perhaps TRBD1 (5 bases). CDR1 and CDR2 (germline): LGHNA, YSLEER. The V gene lost 1 base and the J gene lost 0 bases, with 9 bases spanning the gap. The CDR3 extends over 16 amino acids.

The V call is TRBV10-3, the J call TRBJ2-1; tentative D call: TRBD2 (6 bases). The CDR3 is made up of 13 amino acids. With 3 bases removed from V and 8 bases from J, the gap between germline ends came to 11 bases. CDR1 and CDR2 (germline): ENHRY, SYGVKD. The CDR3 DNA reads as TGTGCCATCAGTGAAGGGTCTAGCGATGAGCAGTTCTTC. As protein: CAISEGSSDEQFF.

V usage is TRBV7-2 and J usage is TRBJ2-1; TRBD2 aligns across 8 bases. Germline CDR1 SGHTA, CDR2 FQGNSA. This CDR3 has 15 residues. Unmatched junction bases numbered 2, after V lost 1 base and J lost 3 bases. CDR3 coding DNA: TGTGCCAGCAGCTTAGATAGCGGGGACTACAATGAGCAGTTCTTC. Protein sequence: CASSLDSGDYNEQFF.

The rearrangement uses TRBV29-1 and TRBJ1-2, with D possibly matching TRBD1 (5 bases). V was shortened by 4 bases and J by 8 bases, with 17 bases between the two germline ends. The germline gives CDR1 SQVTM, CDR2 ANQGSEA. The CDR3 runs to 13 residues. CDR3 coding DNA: TGCAGCGTTGGGGGCCATCCCTCTGAAGGCTACACCTTC. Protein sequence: CSVGGHPSEGYTF.

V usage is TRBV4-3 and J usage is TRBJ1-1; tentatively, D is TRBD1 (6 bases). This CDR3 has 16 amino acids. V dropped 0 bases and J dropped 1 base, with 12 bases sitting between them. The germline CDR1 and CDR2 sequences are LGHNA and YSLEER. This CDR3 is CASSQEGTRGNTEAFF. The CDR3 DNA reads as TGCGCCAGCAGCCAAGAAGGGACACGGGGGAACACTGAAGCTTTCTTT.

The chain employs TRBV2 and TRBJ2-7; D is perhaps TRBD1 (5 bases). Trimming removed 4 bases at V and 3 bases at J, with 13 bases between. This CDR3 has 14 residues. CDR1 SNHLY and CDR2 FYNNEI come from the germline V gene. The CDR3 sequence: CASSGKGHFYEQYF. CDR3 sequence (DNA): TGTGCCAGCAGTGGGAAAGGACATTTCTACGAGCAGTACTTC.

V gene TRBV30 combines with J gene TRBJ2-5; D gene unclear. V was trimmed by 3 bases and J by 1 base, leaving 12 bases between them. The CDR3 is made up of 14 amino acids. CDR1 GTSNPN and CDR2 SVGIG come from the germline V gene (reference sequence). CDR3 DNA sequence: TGTGCCTGGAGCGAAAGTACACCCCAAGAGACCCAGTACTTC. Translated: CAWSESTPQETQYF.

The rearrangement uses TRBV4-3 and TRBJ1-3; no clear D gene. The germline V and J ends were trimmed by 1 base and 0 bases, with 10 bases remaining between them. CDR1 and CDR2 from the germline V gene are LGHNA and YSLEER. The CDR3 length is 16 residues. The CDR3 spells CASSQGLLSSGNTIYF. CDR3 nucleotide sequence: TGCGCCAGCAGCCAAGGACTTTTGAGCTCTGGAAACACCATATATTTT.

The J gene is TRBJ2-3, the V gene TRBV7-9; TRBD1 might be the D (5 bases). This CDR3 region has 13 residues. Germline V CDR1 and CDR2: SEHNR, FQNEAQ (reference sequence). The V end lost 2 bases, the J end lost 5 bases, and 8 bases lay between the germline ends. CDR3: CASSLTDRDTQYF. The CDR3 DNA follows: TGTGCCAGCAGCTTAACTGACAGAGATACGCAGTATTTT.

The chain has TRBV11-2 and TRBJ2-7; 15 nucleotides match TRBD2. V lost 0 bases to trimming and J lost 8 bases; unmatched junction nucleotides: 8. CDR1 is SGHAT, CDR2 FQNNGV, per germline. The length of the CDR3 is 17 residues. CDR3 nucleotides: TGTGCCAGCAGCTTAGAGAGGACTAGCGGGGGGGATGGCAAGCAGTACTTC. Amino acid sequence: CASSLERTSGGDGKQYF.

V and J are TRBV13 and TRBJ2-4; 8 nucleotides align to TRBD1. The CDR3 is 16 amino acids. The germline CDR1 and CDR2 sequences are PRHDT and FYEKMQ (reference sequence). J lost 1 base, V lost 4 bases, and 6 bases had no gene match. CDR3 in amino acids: CASSSGQGLAKNIQYF. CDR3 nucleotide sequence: TGTGCCAGCAGCTCTGGACAGGGTTTGGCCAAAAACATTCAGTACTTC.

The CDR3, as DNA: TGTGCCAGCAGCCCGGGACAGCGGTATGGCTACACCTTC. Amino acids: CASSPGQRYGYTF. This chain uses TRBV6-1 with TRBJ1-2; 7 positions agree with TRBD1. V was pared by 6 bases and J by 5 bases, with 6 bases of the junction left unmatched. Germline CDR1 reads MNHNS; CDR2 reads SASEGT. The CDR3 sequence is 13 residues long.

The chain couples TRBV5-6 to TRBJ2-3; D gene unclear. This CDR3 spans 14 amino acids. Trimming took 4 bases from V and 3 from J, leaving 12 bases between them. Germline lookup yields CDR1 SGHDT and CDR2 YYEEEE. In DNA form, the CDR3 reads TGTGCCAGCAGCCTAATGACCGGGACAGATACGCAGTATTTT. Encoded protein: CASSLMTGTDTQYF.

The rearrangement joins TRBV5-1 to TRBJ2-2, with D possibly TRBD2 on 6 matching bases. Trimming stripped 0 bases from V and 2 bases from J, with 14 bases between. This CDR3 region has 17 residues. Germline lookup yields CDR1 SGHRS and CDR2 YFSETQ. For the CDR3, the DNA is TGCGCCAGCAGCTTGGGGACCGGGACTCGTAACACCGGGGAGCTGTTTTTT. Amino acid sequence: CASSLGTGTRNTGELFF.

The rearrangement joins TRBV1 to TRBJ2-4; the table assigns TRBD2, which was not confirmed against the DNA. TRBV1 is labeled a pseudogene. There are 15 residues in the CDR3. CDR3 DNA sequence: TGCACCAGCAGCCAAGATGTGGCGGGAGGGGACATTCAGTACTTC. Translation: CTSSQDVAGGDIQYF.

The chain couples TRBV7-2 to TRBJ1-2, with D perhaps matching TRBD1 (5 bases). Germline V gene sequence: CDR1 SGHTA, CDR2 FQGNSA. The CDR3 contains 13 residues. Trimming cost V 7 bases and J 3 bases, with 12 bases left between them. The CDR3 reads CASIIGDYYGYTF. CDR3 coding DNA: TGTGCCAGCATCATAGGGGACTACTATGGCTACACCTTC.

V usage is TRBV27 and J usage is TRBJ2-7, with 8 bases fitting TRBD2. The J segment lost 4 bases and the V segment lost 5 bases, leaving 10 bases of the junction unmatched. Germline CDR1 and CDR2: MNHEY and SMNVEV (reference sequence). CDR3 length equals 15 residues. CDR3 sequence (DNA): TGTGCCAGCAGTCCCGTTAGCGGGGCTTTTTACGAGCAGTACTTC. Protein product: CASSPVSGAFYEQYF.

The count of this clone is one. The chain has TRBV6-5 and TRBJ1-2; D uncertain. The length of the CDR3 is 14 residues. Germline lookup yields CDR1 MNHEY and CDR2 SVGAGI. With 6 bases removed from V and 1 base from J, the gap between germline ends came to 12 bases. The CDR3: CASSRDNDNYGYTF. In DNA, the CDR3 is TGTGCCAGCAGCCGCGACAATGATAACTATGGCTACACCTTC.

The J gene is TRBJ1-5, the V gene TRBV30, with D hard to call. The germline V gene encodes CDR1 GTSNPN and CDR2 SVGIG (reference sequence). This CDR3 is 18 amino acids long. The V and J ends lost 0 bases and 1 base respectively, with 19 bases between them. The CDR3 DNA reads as TGTGCCTGGAGTGTCCGGACGGGAACCCCCTTGAGCAATCAGCCCCAGCATTTT. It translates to CAWSVRTGTPLSNQPQHF.

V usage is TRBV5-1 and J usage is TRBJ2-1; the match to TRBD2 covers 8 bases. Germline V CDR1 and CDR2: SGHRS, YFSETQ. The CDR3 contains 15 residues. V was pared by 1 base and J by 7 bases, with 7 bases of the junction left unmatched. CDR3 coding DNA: TGCGCCAGCAGCTTGCCGGGGGGGCAGGTAAATGAGCAGTTCTTC. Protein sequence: CASSLPGGQVNEQFF.